Listed below are T cell receptor beta chains from one sample, sequenced in a study of OX40 agonist ivuxolimab in advanced cancers. Sequencing used immunoSEQ multiplex PCR; TCRdb keeps in-frame clones, though not all of them. The data contain 100,000 to 150,000 clones, 85% to 95% of them singletons. This specimen was CD4+ or CD8+ T cells sorted from blood, taken in a trial of the OX40 agonist ivuxolimab. All receptors come from an adult with an advanced solid tumor such as melanoma, head and neck, liver or kidney cancer. Each CDR3 is given with its conserved first and last residue. The D gene is left open where the match is weak.

CDR3 DNA	CDR3 protein	J gene	D gene	V gene
TGTGCCAGCAGTTCAGACTCAAGCTCCTACAATGAGCAGTTCTTC	CASSSDSSSYNEQFF	TRBJ2-1	.	TRBV7-2
TGTGCCAGTAGGGAAACGGGAACTAATGAAAAACTGTTTTTT	CASRETGTNEKLFF	TRBJ1-4	.	TRBV19
TGTGCCACCAGCAGAGAAGGTTTAAGCTCCTACGAGCAGTACTTC	CATSREGLSSYEQYF	TRBJ2-7	.	TRBV15
TGTGCCAGCAGCTTGACTTTCCAAGAGACCCAGTACTTC	CASSLTFQETQYF	TRBJ2-5	.	TRBV5-4
TGTGCCAGCAGCCACAGGGGGACTGAAGCTTTCTTT	CASSHRGTEAFF	TRBJ1-1	TRBD1	TRBV6-5
TGTGCCAGCAGCTTATGGCCGGCGGGAGAAGAGACCCAGTACTTC	CASSLWPAGEETQYF	TRBJ2-5	TRBD2	TRBV7-9
TGCGCCAGCAGCTTGATGGGACAGTCGAGCTCCTACGAGCAGTACTTC	CASSLMGQSSSYEQYF	TRBJ2-7	TRBD1	TRBV5-1
TGTGCCAGCAGCGTGAAGGGAGAGACCCAGTACTTC	CASSVKGETQYF	TRBJ2-5	.	TRBV11-2
TGTGCCTGGGTAAACCGCCGGGGATGGTTCTCCTACGAGCAGTACTTC	CAWVNRRGWFSYEQYF	TRBJ2-7	.	TRBV30
TGTGCCAGCAGCTGGGGGGAGGCTTCGCTAACCTATAATGAAAAACTGTTTTTT	CASSWGEASLTYNEKLFF	TRBJ1-4	.	TRBV11-3
TGTGCCAGCAGCTTTACCTCCGGCGGTGAGCAGTTCTTC	CASSFTSGGEQFF	TRBJ2-1	.	TRBV7-8
TGTGCCAGCAGTTTTAGTAGCTTGACAAGAGAGCAGTACTTC	CASSFSSLTREQYF	TRBJ2-5	.	TRBV27
TGTGCCAGCAGCTCCGACGGAAGCGCTTTCTTT	CASSSDGSAFF	TRBJ1-1	.	TRBV7-6
TGTGCCACCCACGCGGTGGACGCGTCCCAGGTAGAAGCTTTCTTT	CATHAVDASQVEAFF	TRBJ1-1	.	TRBV15
TGTGCCAGCAGCTTAGATGCAGGGACCACAGATACGCAGTATTTT	CASSLDAGTTDTQYF	TRBJ2-3	.	TRBV7-8
TGTGCCAGCACCCAGACTACAGGGGAAGAGACCCAGTACTTC	CASTQTTGEETQYF	TRBJ2-5	TRBD1	TRBV28
TGTGCCAGCAGCCCCGGACAGACCTACAATGAGCAGTTCTTC	CASSPGQTYNEQFF	TRBJ2-1	.	TRBV9
TGTGCCAGCATCAATCAGTTTGGGTCCACAGATACGCAGTATTTT	CASINQFGSTDTQYF	TRBJ2-3	.	TRBV6-1
TGTGCCAGCAGTCGGGGACCCTCCTACGAGCAGTACTTC	CASSRGPSYEQYF	TRBJ2-7	.	TRBV7-9
TGTGCCACCAGCAGGGAACTAGCGGGGCTCACAGATACGCAGTATTTT	CATSRELAGLTDTQYF	TRBJ2-3	TRBD2	TRBV15